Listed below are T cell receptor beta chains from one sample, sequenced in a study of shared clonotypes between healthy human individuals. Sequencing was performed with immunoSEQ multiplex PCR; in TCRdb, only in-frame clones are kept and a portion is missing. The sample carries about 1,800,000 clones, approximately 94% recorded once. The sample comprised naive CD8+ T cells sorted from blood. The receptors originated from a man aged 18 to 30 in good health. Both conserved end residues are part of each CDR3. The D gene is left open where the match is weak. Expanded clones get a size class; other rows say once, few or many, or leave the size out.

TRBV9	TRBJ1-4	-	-	TGTGCCAGCAGCGTAGGGACATTACCCCTAAATGAAAAACTGTTTTTT	CASSVGTLPLNEKLFF
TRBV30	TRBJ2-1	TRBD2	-	TGTGCCTGGACCCATCCTAGGCCTAGCGGGGGCGATGAGGGGTACAATGAGCAGTTCTTC	CAWTHPRPSGGDEGYNEQFF
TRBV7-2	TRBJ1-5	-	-	TGTGCCAGCAGCCTAGAGGGCACAAATCAGCCCCAGCATTTT	CASSLEGTNQPQHF
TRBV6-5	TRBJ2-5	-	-	TGTGCCAGCGGACCACATCTGGGGGGCCAAGAGACCCAGTACTTC	CASGPHLGGQETQYF
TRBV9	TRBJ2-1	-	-	TGTGCCAGCAGCGTAGAAAAGGGGGGAAATGAGCAGTTCTTC	CASSVEKGGNEQFF
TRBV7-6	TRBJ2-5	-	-	TGTGCCAGCAGCTTTCAGGGGGGGGACCAGTACTTC	CASSFQGGDQYF
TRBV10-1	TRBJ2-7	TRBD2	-	TGCGCCAGCATTCTCGTCGGTGGGCGGGAGGGCCGGAACGAGCAGTACTTC	CASILVGGREGRNEQYF
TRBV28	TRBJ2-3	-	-	TGTGCCAGCAGTTTGCTCGCCAGCACAGATACGCAGTATTTT	CASSLLASTDTQYF
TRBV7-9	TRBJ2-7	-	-	TGTGCCAGCAGCTTAGGAGGGAGTCTGAAGAACGAGCAGTACTTC	CASSLGGSLKNEQYF
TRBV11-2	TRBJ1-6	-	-	TGTGCCAGCAGCTTACACGGGTCACCCCTCCACTTT	CASSLHGSPLHF
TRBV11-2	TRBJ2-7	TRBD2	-	TGTGCCAGCAGCTTAGATTTTCGACTAGCGGGAGGACACGAGCAGTACTTC	CASSLDFRLAGGHEQYF
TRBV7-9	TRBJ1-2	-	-	TGTGCCAGCAGCTTGGGAGGAGCGGGTCTTTTTAACTATGGCTACACCTTC	CASSLGGAGLFNYGYTF
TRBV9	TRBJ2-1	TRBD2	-	TGTGCCAGCAGCCCTAGCGGGGGGGCCTACAATGAGCAGTTCTTC	CASSPSGGAYNEQFF
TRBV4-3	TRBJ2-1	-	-	TGCGCCAGCAGCGAATCCGTGGCGGATGAGCAGTTCTTC	CASSESVADEQFF
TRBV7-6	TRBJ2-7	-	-	TGTGCCAGCAGCTTAGAGTCTGAGACCTACGAGCAGTACTTC	CASSLESETYEQYF
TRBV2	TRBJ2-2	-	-	TGTGCCAGCAGTGAGTCTGAGAACACCGGGGAGCTGTTTTTT	CASSESENTGELFF
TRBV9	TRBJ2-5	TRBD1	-	TGTGCCAGCAGCGCTGGACAGGGTTTGGTAGAGACCCAGTACTTC	CASSAGQGLVETQYF
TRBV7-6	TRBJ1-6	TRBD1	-	TGTGCCAGCAGCTCCGGGACAGGGGCACCCCTCCACTTT	CASSSGTGAPLHF
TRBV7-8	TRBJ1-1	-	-	TGTGCCAGCAGCTTAGCGTTGGAGGGGACGAACACTGAAGCTTTCTTT	CASSLALEGTNTEAFF
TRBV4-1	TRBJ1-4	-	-	TGCGCCAGCAGCTTCCGACAGCAAGTGCTCCCACAGAATGAAAAACTGTTTTTT	CASSFRQQVLPQNEKLFF
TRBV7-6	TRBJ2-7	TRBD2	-	TGTGCCAGCAGCTTATATAACCCCCAGACTAGCGGGGAACTCTCCTACGAGCAGTACTTC	CASSLYNPQTSGELSYEQYF
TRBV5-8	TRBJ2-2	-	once	TGTGCCATCCCCTCCCGGGACACACTCCAGAACACCGGGGAGCTGTTTTTT	CAIPSRDTLQNTGELFF
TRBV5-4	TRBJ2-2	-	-	TGTGCCAGCAGCTCAGGGGACGGGGAGCTGTTTTTT	CASSSGDGELFF
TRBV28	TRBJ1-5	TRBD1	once	TGTGCCAGCAGTTTATTAGGGACAGTCCCCAGCAATCAGCCCCAGCATTTT	CASSLLGTVPSNQPQHF
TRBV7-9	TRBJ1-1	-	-	TGTGCCAGCAGCTCGGGACCGCTTGAAGCTTTCTTT	CASSSGPLEAFF
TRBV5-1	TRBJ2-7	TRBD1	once	TGCGCCAGCAGCCCACCGGGACAGGGGGACTACGAGCAGTACTTC	CASSPPGQGDYEQYF
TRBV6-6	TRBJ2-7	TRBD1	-	TGTGCCAGCAGTCCCGGGACAGTTAACTACGAGCAGTACTTC	CASSPGTVNYEQYF
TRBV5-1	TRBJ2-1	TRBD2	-	TGCGCCAGCAGCTTGGCGACTAGCGGGAGCTCCGATGAGCAGTTCTTC	CASSLATSGSSDEQFF
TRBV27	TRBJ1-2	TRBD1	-	TGTGCCAGCAGTTCCAGGGGGCTCAACTATGGCTACACCTTC	CASSSRGLNYGYTF
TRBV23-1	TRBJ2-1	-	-	TGCGCCAGCAGTCAACGGTCAGGGGCGTTCAACAATGAGCAGTTCTTC	CASSQRSGAFNNEQFF
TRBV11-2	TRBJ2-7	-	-	TGTGCCAGCAGCTTAGATGGAACAGCAGCGAGGTACGAGCAGTACTTC	CASSLDGTAARYEQYF
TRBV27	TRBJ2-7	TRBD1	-	TGTGCCAGCAGTTTATCGGGACAGGGGTTTATCTACGAGCAGTACTTC	CASSLSGQGFIYEQYF
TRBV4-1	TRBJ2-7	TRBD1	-	TGCGCCAGCAGCCACGGGACAGCGGACTACGAGCAGTACTTC	CASSHGTADYEQYF
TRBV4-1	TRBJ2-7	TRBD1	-	TGCGCCAGCAGCGAGTTGACAGGGGGCCCCTACGAGCAGTACTTC	CASSELTGGPYEQYF
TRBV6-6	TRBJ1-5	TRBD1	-	TGTGCCAGCAGCCAGGACAGGGGGCGTAATCAGCCCCAGCATTTT	CASSQDRGRNQPQHF
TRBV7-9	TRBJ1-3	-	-	TGTGCCAGCGGCAAGCCTCTTGGAAACACCATATATTTT	CASGKPLGNTIYF
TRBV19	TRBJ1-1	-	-	TGTGCCAGTAGTATCCAGGGGCTGGGGACTGAAGCTTTCTTT	CASSIQGLGTEAFF
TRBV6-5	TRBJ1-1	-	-	TGTGCCAGCAGTTACGCAGGGGCAATGCTTGAAGCTTTCTTT	CASSYAGAMLEAFF
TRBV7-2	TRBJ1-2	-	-	TGTGCCAGCAGCTTAGGAACCAACTATGGCTACACCTTC	CASSLGTNYGYTF
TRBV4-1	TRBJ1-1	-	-	TGCGCCAGCAGCCAAGAACCGGGATCGGGCACTGAAGCTTTCTTT	CASSQEPGSGTEAFF
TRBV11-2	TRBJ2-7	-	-	TGTGCCAGCAGCTCCCCTTTGGCTAGTAGATACGAGCAGTACTTC	CASSSPLASRYEQYF
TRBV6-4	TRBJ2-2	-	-	TGTGCCAGCAGTGTGGGAAAGAACACCGGGGAGCTGTTTTTT	CASSVGKNTGELFF
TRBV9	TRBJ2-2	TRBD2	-	TGTGCCAGCAGGTCGCGGGAGCCCGGGGAGCTGTTTTTT	CASRSREPGELFF
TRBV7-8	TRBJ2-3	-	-	TGTGCCAGCAGCCCTCGAAGGGGGGACGGCACAGATACGCAGTATTTT	CASSPRRGDGTDTQYF
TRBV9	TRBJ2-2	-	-	TGTGCCAGCAGCTCCCGACGGGAAGGGGAGCTGTTTTTT	CASSSRREGELFF
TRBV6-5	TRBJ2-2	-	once	TGTGCCAGCAGTAGCGGGACAGCCTCCGGGGAGCTGTTTTTT	CASSSGTASGELFF
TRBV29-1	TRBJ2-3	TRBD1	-	TGCAGCGCTGGGGTGACAGGGGATACGCAGTATTTT	CSAGVTGDTQYF
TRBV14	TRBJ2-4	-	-	TGTGCCAGCAGCATCCAGGGTGGGGACATTCAGTACTTC	CASSIQGGDIQYF
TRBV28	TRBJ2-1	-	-	TGTGCCAGCAGTTTAGGGGGCAGGGGAGGGTTCTTC	CASSLGGRGGFF
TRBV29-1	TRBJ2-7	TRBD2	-	TGCAGCGTTGAAGGTCCTGGGACTAGCGACTCCTACGAGCAGTACTTC	CSVEGPGTSDSYEQYF
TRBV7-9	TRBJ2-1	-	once	TGTGCCAGCAGCTTAGGGGGGGCGTTTGAGCAGTTCTTC	CASSLGGAFEQFF
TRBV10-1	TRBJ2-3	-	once	TGCGCCAGCAGTGACGGGAAGATCACAGATACGCAGTATTTT	CASSDGKITDTQYF
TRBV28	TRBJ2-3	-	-	TGTGCCAGCAGTTCCCCCCACAGCGATGATCCGGATACGCAGTATTTT	CASSSPHSDDPDTQYF
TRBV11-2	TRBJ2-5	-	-	TGTGCCAGCAGCTTACGTCAGGCTAAAGAGACCCAGTACTTC	CASSLRQAKETQYF